The 22 T cell receptor beta chains below come from one sample, sequenced in a study of T cell responses to AZD1222 COVID-19 vaccine. TCRdb's copy holds only in-frame clones and misses some; the assay was immunoSEQ multiplex PCR. The table lists around 26,000 clones, over 75% of them singletons. Sequences were derived from peripheral blood, sampled 28 days after the second AZD1222 dose. The receptors stem from an adult who received the AZD1222 COVID-19 vaccine.

The V and J genes are TRBV27 and TRBJ1-2, with a weak D call TRBD1 (5 bases). V was shortened by 5 bases and J by 3 bases, with 13 bases between the two germline ends. In germline, CDR1 is MNHEY, CDR2 SMNVEV (reference sequence). The CDR3 is 14 amino acids. In DNA form, the CDR3 reads TGTGCCAGCAGTCCCTCAGGGTTGGACTATGGCTACACCTTC. It specifies CASSPSGLDYGYTF.

J is TRBJ2-1 and V is TRBV7-6; D uncertain. The V end was cut by 3 bases, the J end by 0 bases, with 6 bases between. Germline V gives CDR1 SGHVS, CDR2 FNYEAQ. This CDR3 spans 14 amino acids. CDR3 region: CASSFSLSYNEQFF. The CDR3 bases are TGTGCCAGCAGCTTCAGCCTCTCCTACAATGAGCAGTTCTTC.

The CDR3 reads CASSQGERGVASYEQYF. CDR3 DNA: TGTGCCAGCAGCCAAGGGGAGCGCGGGGTTGCCTCCTACGAGCAGTACTTC. V is TRBV3-1 (or the pseudogene TRBV3-2) and J is TRBJ2-7, with a possible D match to TRBD2 (6 bases). Germline V gene lookup returns CDR1 LGHDT and CDR2 YNNKEL (reference sequence). Between the trimmed V and J ends, which lost 1 base and 0 bases, there was a span of 16 bases. This CDR3 region has 17 residues.

The chain combines TRBV6-5 with TRBJ2-7; D not resolved. Between the trimmed V and J ends, which lost 6 bases and 3 bases, there was a span of 6 bases. CDR1 is MNHEY and CDR2 is SVGAGI in the germline V gene. This CDR3 has 11 amino acids. CDR3 DNA sequence: TGTGCCAGCAGCCTCTTCTACGAGCAGTACTTC. Protein sequence: CASSLFYEQYF.

This clone was observed once. The J gene is TRBJ2-3, the V gene TRBV15, with D possibly TRBD1 on 6 matching bases. This CDR3 comprises 14 residues. Trimming removed 0 bases at V and 5 bases at J, with 9 bases between. From germline, CDR1 is LNHNV and CDR2 YYDKDF (reference sequence). In DNA, the CDR3 is TGTGCCACCAGCAGAGATGCAGGGGTAGATACGCAGTATTTT. Its translation is CATSRDAGVDTQYF. The full variable domain, rest sourced from reference TRBV15 and TRBJ2-3, is DAMVIQNPRYQVTQFGKPVTLSCSQTLNHNVMYWYQQKSSQAPKLLFHYYDKDFNNEADTPDNFQSRRPNTSFCFLDIRSPGLGDTAMYLCATSRDAGVDTQYFGPGTRLTVL.

This rearrangement joins TRBV19 to TRBJ1-6, with a weak D call TRBD1 (6 bases). This CDR3 has 16 amino acids. V was clipped by 0 bases and J by 7 bases, with 13 bases between them. CDR1 is LNHDA, CDR2 SQIVND, per germline (reference sequence). The CDR3 sequence: CASSIDLGAWNSPLHF. CDR3 DNA sequence: TGTGCCAGTAGTATAGATTTGGGGGCCTGGAATTCACCCCTCCACTTT.

V is TRBV6-5 and J is TRBJ2-2; D might be TRBD1 (6 bases). The CDR3 extends over 14 amino acids. Trimming cost V 6 bases and J 5 bases, with 13 bases left between them. In germline, CDR1 is MNHEY, CDR2 SVGAGI. CDR3 sequence reads: CASRGAESTGELFF. The DNA for the CDR3 is TGTGCCAGCAGGGGGGCCGAGAGTACCGGGGAGCTGTTTTTT.

This chain joins TRBV9 and TRBJ2-1, with D perhaps matching TRBD2 (5 bases). The CDR3 has 15 amino acids. The V and J ends lost 3 bases and 0 bases respectively, with 10 bases between them. The germline V gene has CDR1 SGDLS and CDR2 YYNGEE. CDR3 in DNA: TGTGCCAGCAGCGCCCCGGGATACTCCTACAATGAGCAGTTCTTC. Its protein product is CASSAPGYSYNEQFF.

CDR3 bases: TGTGCCAGCAGCGTAGCGACCGGAGATACGCAGTATTTT. It specifies CASSVATGDTQYF. The chain couples TRBV9 to TRBJ2-3; D unresolved. The germline V and J ends were trimmed by 0 bases and 5 bases, with 7 bases remaining between them. Germline V gives CDR1 SGDLS, CDR2 YYNGEE. This CDR3 has 13 amino acids.

The genes are TRBV27 and TRBJ2-3; D possibly corresponds to TRBD2 (6 bases). Trimming left V 10 bases short and J 5 bases short, with 16 bases between. CDR1 is MNHEY and CDR2 is SMNVEV in the germline V gene (reference sequence). The CDR3 is 13 residues long. The CDR3 nucleotides are TGTGCCACCGGGACTCCGGTCAGAGATACGCAGTATTTT. Protein sequence: CATGTPVRDTQYF.

The chain recombines TRBV28 with TRBJ1-5; D unresolved. CDR1 and CDR2 (germline): MDHEN, SYDVKM. The CDR3 extends over 14 amino acids. V was trimmed by 4 bases and J by 3 bases, leaving 10 bases between them. CDR3 nucleotides: TGTGCCAGCAGTTCCAGGTTACACAATCAGCCCCAGCATTTT. This translates into CASSSRLHNQPQHF.

V usage is TRBV4-1 and J usage is TRBJ2-7; 8 nucleotides align to TRBD1. J lost 0 bases, V lost 1 base, and 2 bases had no gene match. CDR3 length: 15 amino acids. The germline CDR1 and CDR2 sequences are MGHRA and YSYEKL. In nucleotides, the CDR3 is TGCGCCAGCAGCCAAGGACAGGGGAGCTCCTACGAGCAGTACTTC. Protein: CASSQGQGSSYEQYF.

The gene calls are TRBV6-6 and TRBJ1-3; D is unresolved. The CDR3 totals 14 residues. V lost 7 bases and J lost 0, with 10 bases in between. Germline V lookup: CDR1 MNHNY, CDR2 SVGAGI (reference sequence). The CDR3 DNA reads as TGTGCCAGCATGGGGTTAAACTCTGGAAACACCATATATTTT. Protein: CASMGLNSGNTIYF.

The genes are TRBV27 and TRBJ2-7; perhaps TRBD2 as D (5 bases). The CDR3 runs 17 residues. V lost 7 bases to trimming and J lost 0 bases, with 22 bases between them. Per the germline V gene, CDR1 is MNHEY and CDR2 is SMNVEV (reference sequence). CDR3 sequence (DNA): TGTGCCAGCACTTTGTTCGCAGGATGGGAGTTCTCCTACGAGCAGTACTTC. Protein sequence: CASTLFAGWEFSYEQYF.

The rearrangement links TRBV5-1 to TRBJ2-5; the match to TRBD2 covers 10 bases. V lost 0 bases, J lost 4 bases, and 6 bases stayed unmatched. Germline CDR1 reads SGHRS; CDR2 reads YFSETQ. The CDR3 runs to 16 residues. CDR3 nucleotides: TGCGCCAGCAGCTTGGCCCCAGCGGGGGGGGTAGAGACCCAGTACTTC. Protein sequence: CASSLAPAGGVETQYF.

The chain links TRBV20-1 to TRBJ1-1; D remains unclear. Trimming cost V 2 bases and J 8 bases, with 9 bases left between them. Germline V gene data show CDR1 as DFQATT and CDR2 as SNEGSKA (reference sequence). The CDR3 runs 11 residues. The CDR3 here is CSARPQEEAFF. The CDR3 DNA is TGCAGTGCTAGACCCCAAGAAGAAGCTTTCTTT.

This clone was counted only a few times. The chain couples TRBV6-5 to TRBJ1-1, with D possibly matching TRBD1 (6 bases). CDR1 and CDR2 from the germline V gene are MNHEY and SVGAGI. The CDR3 length is 14 residues. V lost 6 bases to trimming and J lost 6 bases, with 17 bases between them. The DNA for the CDR3 is TGTGCCAGCAGGGGAGTACAGGGAGGGGCTGAAGCTTTCTTT. Its translation: CASRGVQGGAEAFF.

The chain combines TRBV7-9 with TRBJ2-2; D call uncertain. The CDR3 covers 12 residues. The germline V gene encodes CDR1 SEHNR and CDR2 FQNEAQ (reference sequence). Between the trimmed V and J ends, which lost 3 bases and 6 bases, there was a span of 5 bases. CDR3 DNA sequence: TGTGCCAGCAGCTTCGCCTCCGGGGAGCTGTTTTTT. Residues: CASSFASGELFF.

This clone has only a few counts. The chain has TRBV11-2 and TRBJ2-1; D not certain. Trimming took off 5 bases at V and 8 bases at J, with 19 bases between the two ends. There are 15 residues in the CDR3. CDR1 is SGHAT and CDR2 is FQNNGV in the germline V gene. CDR3 nucleotides: TGTGCCAGCAGCCCATTAATCTTTTCCACTGATGAGCAGTTCTTC. Encoded protein: CASSPLIFSTDEQFF. Looking up the rest from reference TRBV11-2 and TRBJ2-1 gives the full variable domain: EAGVAQSPRYKIIEKRQSVAFWCNPISGHATLYWYQQILGQGPKLLIQFQNNGVVDDSQLPKDRFSAERLKGVDSTLKIQPAKLEDSAVYLCASSPLIFSTDEQFFGPGTRLTVL.

This clone showed up just once. The CDR3 nucleotides are TGTGCCAGCAGCGGGGATCAGGCAGATACGCAGTATTTT. This codes for CASSGDQADTQYF. This chain uses TRBV2 with TRBJ2-3, with a weak D call TRBD2 (5 bases). The CDR3 is 13 amino acids. CDR1 SNHLY and CDR2 FYNNEI come from the germline V gene. V was cut by 6 bases and J by 4 bases, with 11 bases left in between.

The chain couples TRBV28 to TRBJ2-1; 7 bases are a match to TRBD2. Germline CDR1 MDHEN, CDR2 SYDVKM. The junction had 13 bases not matched to a gene; V was cut back by 3 bases and J by 5 bases. The CDR3 has 17 amino acids. CDR3 nucleotides: TGTGCCAGCAGTTTTGGGGGGGAGGCTCTGACACACAATGAGCAGTTCTTC. Residues: CASSFGGEALTHNEQFF.

This clone was recorded once. This chain uses TRBV27 with TRBJ2-7; no clear D. Germline CDR1 and CDR2: MNHEY and SMNVEV (reference sequence). V lost 4 bases to trimming and J lost 6 bases, with 13 bases between them. The CDR3 sequence is 13 residues long. The CDR3 bases are TGTGCCAGCAGTTCACGGGCAGCAGGCGAGCAGTACTTC. Amino acids: CASSSRAAGEQYF.